Sequencing of this T cell receptor (beta chain) was carried out in a study of shared clonotypes between healthy human individuals. The split of CD4+ cells yielded CD45RA+ naive and CD45RA-negative memory subsets. Repertoires were generated with immunoSEQ multiplex PCR, while TCRdb's copy carries only in-frame clones and drops some. The sample records roughly 2,500,000 clones, roughly 93% being singletons. Between the trimmed V and J ends, which lost 5 bases and 15 bases, there was a span of 17 bases. The CDR3 consists of 12 residues. CDR1 is SGHAT and CDR2 is FQNNGV in the germline V gene. The chain carries TRBV11-2 and TRBJ2-1; D call uncertain. The specimen sequenced was naive CD4+ T cells from PBMCs. Subset specified: CD45RA+ positively selected. The sequence came from a young man in good health. Some clones in this sample may be carry-over from other donors' samples. This CDR3 reads CASSEELAPGFF. The CDR3, as DNA: TGTGCCAGCAGCGAAGAATTAGCCCCTGGGTTCTTC. Looking up the rest from reference TRBV11-2 and TRBJ2-1 gives the full variable domain: EAGVAQSPRYKIIEKRQSVAFWCNPISGHATLYWYQQILGQGPKLLIQFQNNGVVDDSQLPKDRFSAERLKGVDSTLKIQPAKLEDSAVYLCASSEELAPGFFGPGTRLTVL.